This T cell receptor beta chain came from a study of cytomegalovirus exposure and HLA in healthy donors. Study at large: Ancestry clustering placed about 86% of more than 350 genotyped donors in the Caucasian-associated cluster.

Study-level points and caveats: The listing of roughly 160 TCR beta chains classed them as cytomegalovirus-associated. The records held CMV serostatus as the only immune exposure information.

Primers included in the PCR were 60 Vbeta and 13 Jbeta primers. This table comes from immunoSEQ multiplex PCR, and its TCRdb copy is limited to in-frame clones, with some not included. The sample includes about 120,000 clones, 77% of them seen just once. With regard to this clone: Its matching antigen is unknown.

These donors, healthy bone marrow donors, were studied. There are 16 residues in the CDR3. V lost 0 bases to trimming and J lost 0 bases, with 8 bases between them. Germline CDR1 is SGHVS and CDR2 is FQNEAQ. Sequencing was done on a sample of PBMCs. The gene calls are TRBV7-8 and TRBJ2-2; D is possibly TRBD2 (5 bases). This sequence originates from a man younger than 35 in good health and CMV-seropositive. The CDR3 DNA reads TGTGCCAGCAGCTTAGCGTACGGGACGAACACCGGGGAGCTGTTTTTT. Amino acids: CASSLAYGTNTGELFF.